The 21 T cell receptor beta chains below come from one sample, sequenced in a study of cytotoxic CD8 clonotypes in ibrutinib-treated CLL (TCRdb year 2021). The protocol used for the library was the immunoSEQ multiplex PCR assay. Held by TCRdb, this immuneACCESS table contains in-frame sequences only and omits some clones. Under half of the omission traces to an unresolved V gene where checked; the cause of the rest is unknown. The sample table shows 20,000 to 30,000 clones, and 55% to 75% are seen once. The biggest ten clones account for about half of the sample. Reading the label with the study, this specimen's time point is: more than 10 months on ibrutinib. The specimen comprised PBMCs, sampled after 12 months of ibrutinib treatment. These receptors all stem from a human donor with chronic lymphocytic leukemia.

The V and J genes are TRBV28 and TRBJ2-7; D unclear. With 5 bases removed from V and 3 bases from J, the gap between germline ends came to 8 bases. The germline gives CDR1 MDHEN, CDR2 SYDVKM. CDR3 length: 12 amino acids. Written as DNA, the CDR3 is TGTGCCAGCAGTCCCGGTGACTACGAGCAGTACTTC. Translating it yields CASSPGDYEQYF.

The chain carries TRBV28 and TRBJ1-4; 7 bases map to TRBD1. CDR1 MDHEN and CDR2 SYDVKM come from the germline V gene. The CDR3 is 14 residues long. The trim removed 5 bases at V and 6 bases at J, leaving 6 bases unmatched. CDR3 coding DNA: TGTGCCAGCAGTCGACAGGGTCTCGATGAAAAACTGTTTTTT. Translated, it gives CASSRQGLDEKLFF.

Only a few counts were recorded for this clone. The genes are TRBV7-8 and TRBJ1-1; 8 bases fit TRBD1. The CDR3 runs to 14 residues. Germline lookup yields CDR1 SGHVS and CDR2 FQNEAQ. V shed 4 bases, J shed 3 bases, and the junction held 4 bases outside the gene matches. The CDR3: CASSSQGAHTEAFF. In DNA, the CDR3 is TGTGCCAGCAGCTCCCAGGGGGCGCACACTGAAGCTTTCTTT.

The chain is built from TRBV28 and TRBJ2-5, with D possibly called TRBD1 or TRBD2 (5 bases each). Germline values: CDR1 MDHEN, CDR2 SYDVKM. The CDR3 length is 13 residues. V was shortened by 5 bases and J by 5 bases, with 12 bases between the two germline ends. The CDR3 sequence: CASSLRDEETQYF. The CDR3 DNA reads TGTGCCAGCAGTCTAAGGGACGAGGAGACCCAGTACTTC.

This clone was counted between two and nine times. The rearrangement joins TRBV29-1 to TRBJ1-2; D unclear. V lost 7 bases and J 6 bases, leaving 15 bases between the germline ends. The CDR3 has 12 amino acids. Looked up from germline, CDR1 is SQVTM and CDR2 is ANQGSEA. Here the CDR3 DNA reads TGCAGCGGAGAAACCCCTACCGATGGCTACACCTTC. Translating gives CSGETPTDGYTF.

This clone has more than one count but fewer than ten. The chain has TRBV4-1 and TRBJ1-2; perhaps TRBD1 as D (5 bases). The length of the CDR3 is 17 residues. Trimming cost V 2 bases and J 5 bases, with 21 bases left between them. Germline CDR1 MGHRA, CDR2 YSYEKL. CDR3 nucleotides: TGCGCCAGCAGCCAATTTTCACGGGGCAAAGGGAGGTATGGCTACACCTTC. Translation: CASSQFSRGKGRYGYTF.

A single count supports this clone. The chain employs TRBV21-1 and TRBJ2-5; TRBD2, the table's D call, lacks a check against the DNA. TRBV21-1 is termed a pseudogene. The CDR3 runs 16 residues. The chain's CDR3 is CASSKELAGGGETQYF. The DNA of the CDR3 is TGTGCCAGCAGCAAAGAACTAGCGGGGGGAGGAGAGACCCAGTACTTC.

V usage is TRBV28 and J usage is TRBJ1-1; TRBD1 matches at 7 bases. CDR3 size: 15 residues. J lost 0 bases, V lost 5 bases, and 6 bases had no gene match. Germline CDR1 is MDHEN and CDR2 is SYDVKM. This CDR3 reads CASSRGDSLNTEAFF. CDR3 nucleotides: TGTGCCAGCAGTCGAGGGGACAGCCTGAACACTGAAGCTTTCTTT.

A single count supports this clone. The CDR3 loop is CASSKRNTEAFF. The CDR3 coding sequence is TGTGCCAGCAGCAAGCGGAACACTGAAGCTTTCTTT. This rearrangement joins TRBV21-1 to TRBJ1-1. TRBV21-1 is a listed pseudogene. This CDR3 has 12 amino acids.

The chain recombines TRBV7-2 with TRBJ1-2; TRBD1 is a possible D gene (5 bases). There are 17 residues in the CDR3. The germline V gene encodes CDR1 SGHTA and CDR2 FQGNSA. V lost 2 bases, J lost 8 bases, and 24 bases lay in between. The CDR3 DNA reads TGTGCCAGCAGCTTAACTGTACAGGTCGGGGTTGATATAGGCTACACCTTC. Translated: CASSLTVQVGVDIGYTF.

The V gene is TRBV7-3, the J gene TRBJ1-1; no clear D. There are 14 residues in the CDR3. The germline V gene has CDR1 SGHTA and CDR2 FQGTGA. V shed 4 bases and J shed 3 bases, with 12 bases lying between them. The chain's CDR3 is CASSSSRRDTEAFF. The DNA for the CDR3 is TGTGCCAGCAGCTCATCCCGCCGGGACACTGAAGCTTTCTTT.

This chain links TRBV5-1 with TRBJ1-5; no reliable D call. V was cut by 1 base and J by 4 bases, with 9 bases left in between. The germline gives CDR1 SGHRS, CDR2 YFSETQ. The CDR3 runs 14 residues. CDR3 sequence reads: CASSLFPGNQPQHF. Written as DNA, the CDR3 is TGCGCCAGCAGCTTGTTCCCAGGTAATCAGCCCCAGCATTTT.

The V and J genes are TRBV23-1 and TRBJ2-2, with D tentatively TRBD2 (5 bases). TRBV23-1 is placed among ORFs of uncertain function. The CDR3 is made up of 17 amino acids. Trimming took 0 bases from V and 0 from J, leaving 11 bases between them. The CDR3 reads CASSQSGRRTNTGELFF. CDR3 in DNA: TGCGCCAGCAGTCAATCGGGGAGACGGACGAACACCGGGGAGCTGTTTTTT.

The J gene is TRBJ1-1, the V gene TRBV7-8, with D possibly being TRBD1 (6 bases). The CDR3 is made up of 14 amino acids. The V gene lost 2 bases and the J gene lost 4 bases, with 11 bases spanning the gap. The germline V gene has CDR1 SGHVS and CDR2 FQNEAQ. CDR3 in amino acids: CASSLYDRPTEAFF. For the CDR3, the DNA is TGTGCCAGCAGCTTATATGACAGGCCCACTGAAGCTTTCTTT.

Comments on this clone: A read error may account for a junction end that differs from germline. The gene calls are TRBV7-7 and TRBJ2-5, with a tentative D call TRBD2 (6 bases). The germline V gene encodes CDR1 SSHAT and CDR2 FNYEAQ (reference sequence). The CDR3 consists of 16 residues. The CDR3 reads CASSPNPGGGAETQYF. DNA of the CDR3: TGTGCTAGCAGCCCTAACCCCGGCGGAGGGGCGGAGACCCAGTACTTC.

CDR3 region: CATSWGRTNEKLFF. CDR3 coding DNA: TGTGCCACCTCATGGGGCCGAACTAATGAAAAACTGTTTTTT. This rearrangement joins TRBV13 to TRBJ1-4, with D possibly being TRBD1 (5 bases). The CDR3 is 14 amino acids. CDR1 and CDR2 (germline): PRHDT, FYEKMQ (reference sequence). The germline V and J ends were trimmed by 10 bases and 1 base, with 13 bases remaining between them.

The CDR3: CAWRVGGGYGELFF. The CDR3 DNA sequence: TGTGCCTGGAGAGTAGGGGGCGGGTATGGGGAGCTGTTTTTT. This chain uses TRBV30 with TRBJ2-2; 7 bases map to TRBD1. The CDR3 length is 14 residues. Germline V gene sequence: CDR1 GTSNPN, CDR2 SVGIG (reference sequence). V trimming: 3 bases; J trimming: 8 bases; junction bases outside the gene matches: 9.

Written as DNA, the CDR3 is TGCGCCAGCAGCCAAGGCGGAGGTGCAACTGGCTACACCTTC. It specifies CASSQGGGATGYTF. This chain uses TRBV4-3 with TRBJ1-2; D ambiguous. The CDR3 totals 14 residues. Trimming pared 1 base from V and 7 bases from J, leaving 13 bases between. CDR1 and CDR2 (germline): LGHNA, YSLEER.

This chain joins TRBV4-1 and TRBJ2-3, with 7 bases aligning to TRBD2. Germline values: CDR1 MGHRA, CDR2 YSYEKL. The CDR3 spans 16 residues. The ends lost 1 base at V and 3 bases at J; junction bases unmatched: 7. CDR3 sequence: CASSQVGGGRTDTQYF. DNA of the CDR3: TGCGCCAGCAGCCAAGTCGGGGGAGGGCGTACAGATACGCAGTATTTT.

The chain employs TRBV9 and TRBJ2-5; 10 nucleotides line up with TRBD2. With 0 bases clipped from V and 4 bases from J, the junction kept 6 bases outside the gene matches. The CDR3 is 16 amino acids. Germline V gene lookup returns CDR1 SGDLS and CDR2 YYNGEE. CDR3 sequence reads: CASSVAGSGGSETQYF. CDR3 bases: TGTGCCAGCAGCGTAGCGGGTAGCGGGGGGTCAGAGACCCAGTACTTC. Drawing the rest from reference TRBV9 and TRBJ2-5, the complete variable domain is DSGVTQTPKHLITATGQRVTLRCSPRSGDLSVYWYQQSLDQGLQFLIQYYNGEERAKGNILERFSAQQFPDLHSELNLSSLELGDSALYFCASSVAGSGGSETQYFGPGTRLLVL.

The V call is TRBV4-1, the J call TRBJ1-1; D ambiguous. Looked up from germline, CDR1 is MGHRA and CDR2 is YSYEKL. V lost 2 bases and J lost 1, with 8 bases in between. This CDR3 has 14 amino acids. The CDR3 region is CASSQTTWNTEAFF. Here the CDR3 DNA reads TGCGCCAGCAGCCAAACGACCTGGAACACTGAAGCTTTCTTT.